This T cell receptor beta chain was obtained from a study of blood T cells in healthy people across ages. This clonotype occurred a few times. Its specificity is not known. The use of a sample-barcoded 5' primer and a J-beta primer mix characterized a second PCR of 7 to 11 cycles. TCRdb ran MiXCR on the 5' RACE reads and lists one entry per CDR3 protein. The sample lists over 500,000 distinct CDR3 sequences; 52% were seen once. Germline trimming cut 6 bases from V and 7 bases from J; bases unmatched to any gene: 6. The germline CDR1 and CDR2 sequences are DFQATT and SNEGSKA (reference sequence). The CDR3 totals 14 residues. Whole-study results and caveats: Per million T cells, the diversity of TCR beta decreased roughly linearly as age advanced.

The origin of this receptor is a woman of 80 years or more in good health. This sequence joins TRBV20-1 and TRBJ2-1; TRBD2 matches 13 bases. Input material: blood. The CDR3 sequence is CSAPGLAGINEQFF. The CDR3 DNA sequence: TGCAGTGCCCCGGGACTAGCGGGGATTAATGAGCAGTTCTTC.